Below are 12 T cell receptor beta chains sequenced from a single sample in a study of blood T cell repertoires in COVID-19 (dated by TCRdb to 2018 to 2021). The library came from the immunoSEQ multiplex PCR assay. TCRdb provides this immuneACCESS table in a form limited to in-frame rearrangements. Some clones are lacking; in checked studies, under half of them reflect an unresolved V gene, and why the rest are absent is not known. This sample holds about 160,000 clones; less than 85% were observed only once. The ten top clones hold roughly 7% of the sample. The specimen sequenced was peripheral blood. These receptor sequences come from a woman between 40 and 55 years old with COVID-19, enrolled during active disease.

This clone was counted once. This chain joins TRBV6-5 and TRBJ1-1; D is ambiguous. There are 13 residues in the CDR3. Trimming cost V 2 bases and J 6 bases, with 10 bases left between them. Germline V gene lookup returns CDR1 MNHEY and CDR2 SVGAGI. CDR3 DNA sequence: TGTGCCAGCAGTTACGGCGGCCGGCCTGAAGCTTTCTTT. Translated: CASSYGGRPEAFF.

CDR3 in DNA: TGTGCCAGCAGCCAACTAGCGGGGGGGCAAGAGACCCAGTACTTC. Protein: CASSQLAGGQETQYF. J is TRBJ2-5 and V is TRBV6-5; 13 nucleotides match TRBD2. CDR1 is MNHEY and CDR2 is SVGAGI in the germline V gene. The CDR3 has 15 residues. With V trimmed by 6 bases and J by 2 bases, 3 bases remained unmatched.

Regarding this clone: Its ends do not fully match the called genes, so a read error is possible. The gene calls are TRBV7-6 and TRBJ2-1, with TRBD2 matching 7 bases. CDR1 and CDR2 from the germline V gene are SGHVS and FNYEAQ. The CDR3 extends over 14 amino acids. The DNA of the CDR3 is TGTGCCAGCAGCTTATTAATCCCAAGGGAGGGCATGATCTTC. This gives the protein CASSLLIPREGMIF.

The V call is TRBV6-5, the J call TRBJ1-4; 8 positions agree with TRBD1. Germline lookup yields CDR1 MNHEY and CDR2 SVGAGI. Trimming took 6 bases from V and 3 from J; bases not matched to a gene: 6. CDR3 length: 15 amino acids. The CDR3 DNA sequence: TGTGCCAGCAGCCGTACACAGGGGGCTAATGAAAAACTGTTTTTT. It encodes CASSRTQGANEKLFF.

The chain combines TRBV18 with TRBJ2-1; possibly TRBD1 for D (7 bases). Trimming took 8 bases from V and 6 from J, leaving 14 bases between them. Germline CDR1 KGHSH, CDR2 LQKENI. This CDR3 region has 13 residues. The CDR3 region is CASTTQGGNEQFF. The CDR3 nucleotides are TGTGCCAGCACCACTCAGGGGGGCAATGAGCAGTTCTTC.

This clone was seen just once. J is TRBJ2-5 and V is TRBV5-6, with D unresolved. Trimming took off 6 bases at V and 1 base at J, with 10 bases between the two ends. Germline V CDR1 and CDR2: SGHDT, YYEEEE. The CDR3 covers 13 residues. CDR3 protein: CASTSRLQETQYF. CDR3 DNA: TGTGCCAGCACCAGTAGACTCCAAGAGACCCAGTACTTC.

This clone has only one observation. The CDR3 bases are TGTGCCAGCAGCGTAGCCCAGGGCGAGCAGTACTTC. This translates into CASSVAQGEQYF. The rearrangement uses TRBV9 and TRBJ2-7; tentatively, D is TRBD1 (5 bases). With 0 bases removed from V and 6 bases from J, the gap between germline ends came to 7 bases. Germline CDR1 reads SGDLS; CDR2 reads YYNGEE. The CDR3 has 12 amino acids.

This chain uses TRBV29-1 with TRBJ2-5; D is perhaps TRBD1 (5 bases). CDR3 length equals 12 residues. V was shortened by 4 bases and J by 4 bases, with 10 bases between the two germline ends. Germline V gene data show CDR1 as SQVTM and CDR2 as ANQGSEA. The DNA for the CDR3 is TGCAGCGTTGTTAGGGGCGCAGAGACCCAGTACTTC. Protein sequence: CSVVRGAETQYF.

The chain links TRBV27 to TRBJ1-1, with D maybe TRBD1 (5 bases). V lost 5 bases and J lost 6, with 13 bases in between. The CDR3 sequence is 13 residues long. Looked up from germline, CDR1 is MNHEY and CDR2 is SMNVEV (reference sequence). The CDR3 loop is CASSTGLRSEAFF. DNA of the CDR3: TGTGCCAGCAGTACGGGACTTCGCTCTGAAGCTTTCTTT.

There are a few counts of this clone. This chain's CDR3 is CASSFGIGGEEKLFF. CDR3 DNA: TGTGCCAGCAGCTTCGGTATCGGGGGTGAGGAAAAACTGTTTTTT. The V call is TRBV5-8, the J call TRBJ1-4; a possible D gene is TRBD1 (5 bases). The CDR3 contains 15 residues. Trimming cost V 2 bases and J 8 bases, with 16 bases left between them. The V gene's germline CDR1 is SGHTS and CDR2 YDEGEE.

The CDR3 DNA follows: TGTGCCAGCAGCAGAAGGAGGACAGGTAGCAATCAGCCCCAGCATTTT. It codes for CASSRRRTGSNQPQHF. This chain joins TRBV5-6 and TRBJ1-5; TRBD1 matches at 7 bases. V shed 4 bases, J shed 0 bases, and the junction held 7 bases outside the gene matches. The CDR3 is 16 amino acids. Germline CDR1 is SGHDT and CDR2 is YYEEEE.

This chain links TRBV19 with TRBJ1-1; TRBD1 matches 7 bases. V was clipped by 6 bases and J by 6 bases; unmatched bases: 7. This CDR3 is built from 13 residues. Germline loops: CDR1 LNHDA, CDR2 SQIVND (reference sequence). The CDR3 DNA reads TGTGCCAGTAGCCCCGACAGGGTATCTGAAGCTTTCTTT. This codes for CASSPDRVSEAFF.